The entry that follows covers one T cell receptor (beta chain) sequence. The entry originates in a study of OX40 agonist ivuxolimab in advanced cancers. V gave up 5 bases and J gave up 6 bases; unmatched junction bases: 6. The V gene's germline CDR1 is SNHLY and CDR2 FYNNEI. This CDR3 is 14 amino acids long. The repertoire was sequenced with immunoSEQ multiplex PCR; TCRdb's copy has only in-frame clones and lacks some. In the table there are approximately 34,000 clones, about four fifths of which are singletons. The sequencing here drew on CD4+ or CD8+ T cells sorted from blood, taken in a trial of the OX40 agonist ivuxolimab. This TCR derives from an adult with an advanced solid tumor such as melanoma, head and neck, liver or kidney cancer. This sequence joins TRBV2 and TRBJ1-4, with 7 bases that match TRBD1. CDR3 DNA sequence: TGTGCCAGCAGTTCCCCGGACAGGCATGAAAAACTGTTTTTT. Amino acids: CASSSPDRHEKLFF.